This TCR beta chain originates from a study of shared T cell receptors in the human thymus. Per germline, CDR1 SGHAT and CDR2 FQNNGV. This CDR3 is 19 amino acids long. The ends were cut back, 1 base at V and 0 bases at J, with 18 bases in the middle. Produced via immunoSEQ multiplex PCR; TCRdb's table is partial and in-frame only. The table records more than 550,000 clones, around 87% of them present only once. The same data also went into a second study, on human thymus T cells. That paper notes: Thymic tissue was derived from resections collected during corrective heart surgery. Unrelated individuals were reported by related research to share highly overlapping thymic repertoires.

The sample comprised thymocytes. The chain carries TRBV11-2 and TRBJ1-4; no firm D call. The clonotype originates from a boy younger than two with a congenital heart defect. CDR3 region: CASSLGQRVELSTNEKLFF. CDR3 coding DNA: TGTGCCAGCAGCTTAGGTCAGAGGGTAGAGCTGTCAACTAATGAAAAACTGTTTTTT.